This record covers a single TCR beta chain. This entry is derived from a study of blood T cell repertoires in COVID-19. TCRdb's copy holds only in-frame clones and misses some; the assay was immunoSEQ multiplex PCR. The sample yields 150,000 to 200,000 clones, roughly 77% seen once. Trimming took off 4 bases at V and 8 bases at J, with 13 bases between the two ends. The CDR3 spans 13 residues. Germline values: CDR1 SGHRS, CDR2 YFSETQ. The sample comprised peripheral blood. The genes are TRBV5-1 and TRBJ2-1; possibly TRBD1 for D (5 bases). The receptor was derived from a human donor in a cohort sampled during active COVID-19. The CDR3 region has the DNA TGCGCCAGCAGCGTCCTGACAGTACATGAGCAGTTCTTC. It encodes CASSVLTVHEQFF. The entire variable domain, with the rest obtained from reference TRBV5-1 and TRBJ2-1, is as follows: KAGVTQTPRYLIKTRGQQVTLSCSPISGHRSVSWYQQTPGQGLQFLFEYFSETQRNKGNFPGRFSGRQFSNSRSEMNVSTLELGDSALYLCASSVLTVHEQFFGPGTRLTVL.